This TCR beta chain was retrieved from a study of lymphopenia after photon versus proton radiotherapy. Findings and caveats of the study: Photon-treated patients lost naive T cells and TCR diversity; proton-treated stayed stable. After lymphocyte nadir, photon-treated repertoires showed oligoclonal expansion, especially CD8+ Temra.

V dropped 1 base and J dropped 8 bases, with 9 bases sitting between them. The CDR3 length is 13 residues. CDR1 MGHRA and CDR2 YSYEKL come from the germline V gene. This clone was counted only a few times. Its target is unknown. Produced via immunoSEQ multiplex PCR; TCRdb's table is partial and in-frame only. Among about 7,500 clones listed, 70% to 90% were seen once. This TCR was sampled from a woman in her sixties or seventies with pancreatic cancer. J is TRBJ1-5 and V is TRBV4-1; D remains unclear. The sequenced sample was peripheral blood, obtained from a patient treated with photon-based radiotherapy. CDR3 sequence reads: CASSQGVLEPQHF. The CDR3 DNA sequence: TGCGCCAGCAGCCAAGGGGTATTGGAGCCCCAGCATTTT.